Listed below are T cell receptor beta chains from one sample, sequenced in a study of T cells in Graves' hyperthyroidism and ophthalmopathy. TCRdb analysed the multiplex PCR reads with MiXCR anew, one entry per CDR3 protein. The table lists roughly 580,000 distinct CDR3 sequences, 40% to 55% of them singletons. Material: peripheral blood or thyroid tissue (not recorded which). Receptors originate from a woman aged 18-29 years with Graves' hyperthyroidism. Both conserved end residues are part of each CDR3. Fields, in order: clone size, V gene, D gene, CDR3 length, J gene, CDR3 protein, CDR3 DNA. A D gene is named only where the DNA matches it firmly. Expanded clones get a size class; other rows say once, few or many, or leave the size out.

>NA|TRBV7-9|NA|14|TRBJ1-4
CAGSFGQSNEKLFF
TGTGCCGGCAGCTTCGGGCAGAGTAATGAAAAACTGTTTTTT
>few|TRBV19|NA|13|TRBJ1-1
CASREWAVTEAFF
TGTGCCAGTAGGGAATGGGCTGTCACTGAAGCTTTCTTT
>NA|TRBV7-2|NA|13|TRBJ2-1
CASSQGVNNEQFF
TGTGCCAGCAGCCAAGGGGTTAACAATGAGCAGTTCTTC
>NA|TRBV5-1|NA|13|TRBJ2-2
CASSLSMRGELFF
TGCGCCAGCAGCCTCAGTATGCGCGGGGAGCTGTTTTTT
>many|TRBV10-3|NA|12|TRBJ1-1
CAIRDLSTEAFF
TGTGCCATCAGGGATCTGAGCACTGAAGCTTTCTTT
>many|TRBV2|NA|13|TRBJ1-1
CASSGGSTAEAFF
TGTGCCAGCAGTGGAGGATCTACTGCCGAAGCTTTCTTT
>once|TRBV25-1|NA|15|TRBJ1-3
CASRLDMLVGNTIYF
TGCGCCAGCAGACTTGACATGTTAGTGGGAAACACCATATATTTT
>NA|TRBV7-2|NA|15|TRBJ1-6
CASSYSRGLMAPLHF
TGTGCCAGCAGTTACTCAAGGGGGTTGATGGCACCCCTCCACTTT
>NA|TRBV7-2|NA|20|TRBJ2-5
CASSQVRARRGRELMETQYF
TGTGCCAGCAGCCAAGTCCGAGCTCGAAGGGGCAGGGAGTTGATGGAGACCCAGTACTTC
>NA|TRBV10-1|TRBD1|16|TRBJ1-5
CASSESGTGGHQPQHF
TGCGCCAGCAGTGAGTCCGGGACAGGGGGACATCAGCCCCAGCATTTT
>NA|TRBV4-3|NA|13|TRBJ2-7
CASSQAIRGEQYF
TGCGCCAGCAGCCAAGCGATCCGGGGGGAGCAGTACTTC
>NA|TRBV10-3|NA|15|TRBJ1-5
CASSPLGRINQPQHF
TGTGCCAGCTCACCACTTGGACGGATCAATCAGCCCCAGCATTTT
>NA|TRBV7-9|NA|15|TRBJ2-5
CASSLEGTSPETQYF
TGTGCCAGCAGCTTGGAGGGGACCAGCCCAGAGACCCAGTACTTC
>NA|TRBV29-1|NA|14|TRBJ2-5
CSVFPGDTQETQYF
TGCAGCGTTTTCCCGGGGGACACACAAGAGACCCAGTACTTC
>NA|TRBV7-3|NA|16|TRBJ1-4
CASSQNYDRRNEKLLF
TGTGCCAGCAGCCAGAACTACGACAGGAGGAATGAAAAACTGCTTTTT
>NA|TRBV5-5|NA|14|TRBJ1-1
CASSLVQMNTEAFF
TGTGCCAGCAGCTTGGTCCAAATGAACACTGAAGCTTTCTTT
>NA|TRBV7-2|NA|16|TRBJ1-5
CASSQARGGRGEPQHF
TGTGCCAGCAGCCAAGCTCGGGGGGGGCGAGGGGAGCCCCAGCATTTT
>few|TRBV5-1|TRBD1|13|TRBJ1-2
CASSFGTEGGYTF
TGTGCCAGCAGCTTCGGGACAGAAGGGGGCTACACCTTC
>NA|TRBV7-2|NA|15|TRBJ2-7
CASSQADRGAYEQYF
TGTGCCAGCAGCCAAGCCGACAGAGGGGCGTACGAGCAGTACTTC
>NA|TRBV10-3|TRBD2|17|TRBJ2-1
CAISDLGLAGSYNEQFF
TGTGCCATCAGTGACCTGGGACTAGCGGGATCCTACAATGAGCAGTTCTTC
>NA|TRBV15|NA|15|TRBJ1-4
CATKYGDDGDEKLFF
TGTGCCACCAAGTACGGGGACGATGGGGATGAAAAACTGTTTTTT
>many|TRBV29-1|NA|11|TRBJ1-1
CSTFRGSEAFF
TGCAGCACCTTTAGGGGATCTGAAGCTTTCTTT
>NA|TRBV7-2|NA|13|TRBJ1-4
CASSLGRGEKLFF
TGTGCCAGCAGTCTTGGTCGGGGTGAAAAACTGTTTTTT
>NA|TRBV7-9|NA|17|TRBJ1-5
CASSGRGGGEGNQPQHF
TGTGCCAGCAGCGGACGCGGTGGTGGAGAGGGCAATCAGCCCCAGCATTTT
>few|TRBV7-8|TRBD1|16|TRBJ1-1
CASSLTGDLLVAEAFF
TGTGCCAGCAGCTTGACAGGGGACCTATTGGTGGCTGAAGCTTTCTTT
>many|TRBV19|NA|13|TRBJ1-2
CASSIRTDYGYTF
TGTGCCAGTAGTATTCGGACAGACTATGGCTACACCTTC
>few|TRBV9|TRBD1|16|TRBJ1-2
CASSGLLGQSFYGYTF
TGTGCCAGCAGCGGACTCTTGGGACAGTCCTTCTATGGCTACACCTTC
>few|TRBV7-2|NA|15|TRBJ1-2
CASSFDLTGWSGYTF
TGTGCCAGCAGCTTTGACCTAACAGGGTGGAGCGGCTACACCTTC
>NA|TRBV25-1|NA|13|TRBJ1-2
CAWSPTTPYGYTF
TGTGCCTGGAGTCCCACGACACCCTATGGCTACACCTTC
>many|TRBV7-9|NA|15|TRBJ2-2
CASSFASANTGELFF
TGTGCCAGCAGCTTTGCTAGCGCGAACACCGGGGAGCTGTTTTTT
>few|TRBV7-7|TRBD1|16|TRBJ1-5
CASSPRQGGRNQPQHF
TGTGCCAGCAGCCCACGACAGGGGGGTAGGAATCAGCCCCAGCATTTT
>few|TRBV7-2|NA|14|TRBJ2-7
CASSLAGGHGEQYF
TGTGCCAGCAGCTTAGCGGGAGGCCATGGCGAGCAGTACTTC
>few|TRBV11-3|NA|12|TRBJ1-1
CASSLLSTEAFF
TGTGCCAGCAGCCTGCTGAGCACTGAAGCTTTCTTT
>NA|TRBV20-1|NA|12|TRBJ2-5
CSAREGQETQYF
TGCAGTGCTAGAGAGGGCCAAGAGACCCAGTACTTC
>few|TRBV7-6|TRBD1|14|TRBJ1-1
CASSSDRRRTEAFF
TGTGCCAGCAGCTCGGACAGGCGGAGGACTGAAGCTTTCTTT
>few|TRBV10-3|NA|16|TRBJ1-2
CASSYIARESDYGYTF
TGTGCCAGCAGTTACATAGCTCGGGAATCCGACTATGGCTACACCTTC
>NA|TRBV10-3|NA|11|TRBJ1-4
CAISEDTIAFF
TGTGCCATCAGTGAGGACACCATCGCGTTTTTT
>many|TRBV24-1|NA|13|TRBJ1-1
CATSDGGATEAFF
TGTGCCACCAGTGACGGGGGGGCCACTGAAGCTTTCTTT
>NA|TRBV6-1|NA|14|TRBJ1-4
CASRRGTADEKLFF
TGTGCCAGCAGGAGGGGGACTGCCGATGAAAAACTGTTTTTT
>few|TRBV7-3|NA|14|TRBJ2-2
CASSFFADTGELFF
TGTGCCAGCAGCTTTTTTGCAGACACCGGGGAGCTGTTTTTT
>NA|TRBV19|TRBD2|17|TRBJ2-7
CASSMGLAGGRGWEQYF
TGTGCCAGTAGTATGGGACTAGCGGGTGGAAGGGGCTGGGAGCAGTACTTC
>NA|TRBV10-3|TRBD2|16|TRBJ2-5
CASSARPPAGQETQYF
TGTGCCAGCAGTGCTCGCCCCCCAGCGGGGCAAGAGACCCAGTACTTC
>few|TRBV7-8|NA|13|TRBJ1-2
CASSLERTYGYTF
TGTGCCAGCAGCTTAGAGCGGACGTATGGCTACACCTTC
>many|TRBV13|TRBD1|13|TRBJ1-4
CASSFGTGEKLFF
TGTGCCAGCAGCTTTGGGACAGGCGAAAAACTGTTTTTT
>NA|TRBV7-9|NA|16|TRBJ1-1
CASRPDSWGVGTEAFF
TGTGCCAGCAGACCTGACAGTTGGGGGGTGGGCACTGAAGCTTTCTTT
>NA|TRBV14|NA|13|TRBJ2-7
CASSQFGHYEQYF
TGTGCCAGCAGCCAATTCGGGCACTACGAGCAGTACTTC
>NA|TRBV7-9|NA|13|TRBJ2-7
CASSTPTAYEQYF
TGTGCCAGCAGCACCCCCACGGCCTACGAGCAGTACTTC
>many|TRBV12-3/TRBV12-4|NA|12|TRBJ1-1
CASGIGNTEAFF
TGTGCCAGTGGGATCGGGAACACTGAAGCTTTCTTT
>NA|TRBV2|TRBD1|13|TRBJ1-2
CASRATGFGGYTF
TGTGCCAGCAGAGCGACAGGGTTCGGTGGCTACACCTTC
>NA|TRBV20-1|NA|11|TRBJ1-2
CSAPGHYGYTF
TGCAGTGCTCCGGGACACTATGGCTACACCTTC
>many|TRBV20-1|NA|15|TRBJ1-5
CSASAGHGFGQPQHF
TGCAGTGCTAGCGCTGGACACGGCTTTGGTCAGCCCCAGCATTTT
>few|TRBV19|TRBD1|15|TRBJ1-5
CASSIMGQLSQPQHF
TGTGCCAGTAGTATAATGGGACAGCTCAGTCAGCCCCAGCATTTT